This record covers a single T cell receptor beta chain. The antigen remains unidentified. A template switching step contributed a universal primer site, while unique molecular identifiers were present in the cDNA. TCRdb ran MiXCR on the 5' RACE reads and lists one entry per CDR3 protein. The sample lists over 250,000 distinct CDR3 sequences; more than 8% were seen once. The sample originates from a study of identical twins. CDR3 size: 14 residues. Germline V CDR1 and CDR2: MDHEN, SYDVKM. J lost 4 bases, V lost 4 bases, and 3 bases had no gene match. General study points: Within beta out-of-frame sequences, the excess sharing observed between twins was weaker. Whereas memory repertoires showed no such difference, abundant cord blood beta clonotypes carried fewer insertions. One should note that invariant MAIT and iNKT cells could partly confound zero-insertion analyses.

The data also belong to a second study, concerning yellow fever vaccine responses in identical twins.

V gene TRBV28 combines with J gene TRBJ2-2; 7 nucleotides match TRBD2. The TCR sequence derives from a woman under 30 in good health. The specimen sequenced was CD8+ T cells sorted from blood. DNA of the CDR3: TGTGCCAGCAGTTACCGACTAGCCACCGGGGAGCTGTTTTTT. Amino acid sequence: CASSYRLATGELFF. Drawing the rest from reference TRBV28 and TRBJ2-2, the complete variable domain is DVKVTQSSRYLVKRTGEKVFLECVQDMDHENMFWYRQDPGLGLRLIYFSYDVKMKEKGDIPEGYSVSREKKERFSLILESASTNQTSMYLCASSYRLATGELFFGEGSRLTVL.